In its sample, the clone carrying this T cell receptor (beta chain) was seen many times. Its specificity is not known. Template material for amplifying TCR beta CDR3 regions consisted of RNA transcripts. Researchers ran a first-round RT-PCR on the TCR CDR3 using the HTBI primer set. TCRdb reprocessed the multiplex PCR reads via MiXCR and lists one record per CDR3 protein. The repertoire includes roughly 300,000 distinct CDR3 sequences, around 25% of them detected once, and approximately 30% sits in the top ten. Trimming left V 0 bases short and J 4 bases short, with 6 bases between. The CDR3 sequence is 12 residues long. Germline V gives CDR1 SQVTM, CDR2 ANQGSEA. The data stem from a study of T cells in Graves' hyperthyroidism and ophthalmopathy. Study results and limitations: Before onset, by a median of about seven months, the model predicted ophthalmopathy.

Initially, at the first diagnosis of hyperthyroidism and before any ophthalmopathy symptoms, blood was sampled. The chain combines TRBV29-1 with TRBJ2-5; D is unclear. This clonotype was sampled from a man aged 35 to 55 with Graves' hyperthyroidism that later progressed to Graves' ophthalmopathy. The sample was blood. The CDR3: CSVEEGTETQYF. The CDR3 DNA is TGCAGCGTTGAAGAGGGAACAGAGACCCAGTACTTC.